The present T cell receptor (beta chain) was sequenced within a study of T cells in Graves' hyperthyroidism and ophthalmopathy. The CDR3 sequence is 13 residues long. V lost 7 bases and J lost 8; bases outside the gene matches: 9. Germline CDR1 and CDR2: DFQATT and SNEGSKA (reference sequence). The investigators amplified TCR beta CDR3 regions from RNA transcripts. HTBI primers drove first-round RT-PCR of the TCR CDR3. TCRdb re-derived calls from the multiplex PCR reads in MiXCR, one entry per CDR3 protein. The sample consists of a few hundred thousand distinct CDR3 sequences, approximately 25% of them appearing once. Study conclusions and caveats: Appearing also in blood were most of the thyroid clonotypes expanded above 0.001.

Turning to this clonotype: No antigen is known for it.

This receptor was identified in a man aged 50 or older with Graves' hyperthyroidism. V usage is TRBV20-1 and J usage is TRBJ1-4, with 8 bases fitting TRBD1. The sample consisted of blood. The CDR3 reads CSGGTGLGEKLFF. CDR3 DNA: TGCAGTGGGGGGACAGGATTGGGCGAAAAACTGTTTTTT.